The 5 T cell receptor beta chains reported below all come from one sample, sequenced in a study of OX40 agonist ivuxolimab in advanced cancers. Some clones are missing from TCRdb's copy, which holds only in-frame ones; the method was immunoSEQ multiplex PCR. This sample has 50,000 to 65,000 clones, with approximately 82% found just once. Source: CD4+ or CD8+ T cells sorted from blood, taken in a trial of the OX40 agonist ivuxolimab. All receptors derive from an adult with an advanced solid tumor such as melanoma, head and neck, liver or kidney cancer.

The V and J genes are TRBV4-2 and TRBJ1-2; D remains ambiguous. V lost 0 bases to trimming and J lost 7 bases, with 18 bases between them. This CDR3 has 16 amino acids. Germline V gene data show CDR1 as LGHNA and CDR2 as YNFKEQ. This CDR3 reads CASSQDFIRNGPGYTF. The CDR3 DNA reads as TGTGCCAGCAGCCAAGACTTCATCCGTAACGGGCCTGGCTACACCTTC.

V usage is TRBV2 and J usage is TRBJ1-2; 7 positions agree with TRBD1. The germline V gene encodes CDR1 SNHLY and CDR2 FYNNEI. V shed 6 bases, J shed 4 bases, and the junction held 11 bases outside the gene matches. This CDR3 contains 15 residues. The CDR3 sequence is CASRPLGQMGYGYTF. CDR3 sequence (DNA): TGTGCCAGCAGACCCCTGGGACAGATGGGCTATGGCTACACCTTC.

This chain uses TRBV29-1 with TRBJ2-2; no definite D call. Looked up from germline, CDR1 is SQVTM and CDR2 is ANQGSEA. Trimming removed 6 bases from V and 1 base from J, with 12 bases in between. The CDR3 spans 14 residues. The CDR3 loop reads CSVHTTGNTGELFF. CDR3 sequence (DNA): TGCAGCGTCCACACGACGGGGAACACCGGGGAGCTGTTTTTT.

V gene TRBV5-6 combines with J gene TRBJ2-1; D remains ambiguous. V was trimmed by 2 bases and J by 6 bases, leaving 15 bases between them. CDR1 and CDR2 from the germline V gene are SGHDT and YYEEEE. The CDR3 totals 15 residues. The DNA of the CDR3 is TGTGCCAGCAGCTTATCCCCGACAATGGGCAATGAGCAGTTCTTC. Encoded protein: CASSLSPTMGNEQFF.

V gene TRBV5-6 combines with J gene TRBJ1-2, with D uncertain. The V end was cut by 3 bases, the J end by 3 bases, with 12 bases between. The CDR3 sequence is 14 residues long. CDR1 is SGHDT, CDR2 YYEEEE, per germline. CDR3 amino acids: CASSSRSLDYGYTF. DNA of the CDR3: TGTGCCAGCAGCTCCCGGTCCCTAGACTATGGCTACACCTTC.